These 5 T cell receptor beta chains were sequenced from one sample in a study of CD8+ T cells in alopecia areata. Sequencing used cDNA as its template, made by extracting RNA and reverse transcribing it. TCRdb's copy holds only in-frame clones and misses some; the assay was immunoSEQ multiplex PCR. Of approximately 150,000 clones listed, around 58% were seen once; the top ten hold more than 15%. Sample treatment: oral pan-JAK inhibitor, 5-10 mg twice daily. The source was CD4+ T cells sorted from blood, collected at approximately week 61, from a patient treated with tofacitinib. Source of these receptors: a human donor with alopecia areata.

The rearrangement joins TRBV30 to TRBJ1-3; D remains ambiguous. The CDR3 is 14 residues long. From germline, CDR1 is GTSNPN and CDR2 SVGIG (reference sequence). V lost 0 bases and J 0 bases, leaving 6 bases between the germline ends. DNA for the CDR3: TGTGCCTGGAGTGTTTGGGGCTCTGGAAACACCATATATTTT. Its protein is CAWSVWGSGNTIYF.

This clone was seen a handful of times. The chain joins TRBV5-1 to TRBJ1-1, with D hard to call. Trimming shortened V by 0 bases and J by 6 bases, and 12 bases separated the two germline ends. Germline lookup yields CDR1 SGHRS and CDR2 YFSETQ. The length of the CDR3 is 14 residues. CDR3 residues: CASSLEWTGPEAFF. The CDR3 nucleotides read TGCGCCAGCAGCTTGGAATGGACTGGACCTGAAGCTTTCTTT.

In DNA form, the CDR3 reads TGTGCCAGCAGCTTCAAAGGGGGCTGGGCCTATGGCTACACCTTC. It encodes CASSFKGGWAYGYTF. The chain joins TRBV5-4 to TRBJ1-2; TRBD1 matches at 7 bases. The trim removed 2 bases at V and 4 bases at J, leaving 8 bases unmatched. Germline V gene sequence: CDR1 SGHNT, CDR2 YYREEE (reference sequence). The CDR3 loop spans 15 amino acids.

This clone has only one observation. The J gene is TRBJ2-7, the V gene TRBV29-1; D tentatively fits TRBD1 or TRBD2 (5 bases each). The CDR3 length is 13 residues. From germline, CDR1 is SQVTM and CDR2 ANQGSEA. V lost 4 bases to trimming and J lost 0 bases, with 10 bases between them. CDR3 protein: CSVAGQFSYEQYF. CDR3 nucleotide sequence: TGCAGCGTTGCGGGGCAGTTCTCCTACGAGCAGTACTTC.

The rearrangement joins TRBV30 to TRBJ1-5; D unclear. The germline CDR1 and CDR2 sequences are GTSNPN and SVGIG (reference sequence). The CDR3 extends over 13 amino acids. V was clipped by 1 base and J by 1 base, with 5 bases between them. The CDR3 sequence: CAWSGLSNQPQHF. The CDR3 DNA sequence: TGTGCCTGGAGTGGGTTGAGCAATCAGCCCCAGCATTTT.